Described below is a single TCR beta chain sequence and its context. Its antigen is not identified. Data came from immunoSEQ multiplex PCR; TCRdb stores just in-frame clones and leaves some out. This sample has around 4,500 clones, with about nine tenths found just once. The sample originates from a study of brain metastases from non-small cell lung cancer. Broader study findings: Metastases had sparse T cells but largely shared repertoires with primaries. Compared with their matched primary tumors, approximately 64% of brain metastases showed expanded T-cell clones. Brain metastases had lower T-cell infiltration than primary tumors.

This CDR3 is built from 12 residues. In germline, CDR1 is GTSNPN, CDR2 SVGIG (reference sequence). The ends lost 7 bases at V and 4 bases at J; junction bases unmatched: 4. The V call is TRBV30, the J call TRBJ2-7; 10 nucleotides match TRBD1. Sequenced input: primary lung tumor tissue. This clonotype was sampled from a donor at least 40 years old with non-small cell lung cancer. The CDR3 DNA is TGTGCCTCACCGGGACAGGGGTACGAGCAGTACTTC. Its translation is CASPGQGYEQYF.